This is a list of T cell receptor beta chains from one sample in a study of tumor and adjacent non-tumor tissue in lung cancer. Via MiXCR, TCRdb re-called the multiplex PCR reads, giving one row per CDR3 protein. Of over 130,000 distinct CDR3 sequences listed, around 61% were seen once; the top ten hold 18%. The source material was lung tumor tissue. These receptors originate from a man aged 55 to 70 with small cell lung cancer. Each CDR3 is given with its conserved first and last residue. Each record gives: CDR3 length, D gene, clone size, J gene, V gene, CDR3 protein, CDR3 DNA. The D gene is left open where the match is weak. Clone sizes are given selectively: once, few, many, or a class where the clone is expanded.

>14|TRBD1|-|TRBJ2-1|TRBV19
CATHRGQGYAEQFF
TGTGCCACCCACCGTGGACAGGGATACGCTGAGCAGTTCTTC
>16|TRBD2|-|TRBJ2-1|TRBV5-1
CASSSPGTSAYNEQFF
TGCGCCAGCAGCTCTCCCGGGACTAGCGCCTACAATGAACAGTTCTTC
>14|TRBD2|-|TRBJ2-1|TRBV28
CASSFPSGSREQFF
TGTGCCAGCAGTTTCCCTAGCGGGAGCCGGGAGCAGTTCTTC
>11|-|-|TRBJ2-3|TRBV11-1
CASSLDGAKYF
TGTGCCAGCAGCTTGGACGGAGCTAAGTATTTT
>16|-|-|TRBJ2-1|TRBV20-1
CSASSPSRRSYNEKFF
TGCAGTGCTAGCTCTCCCTCGCGGCGCTCCTACAATGAGAAATTCTTC
>16|TRBD2|-|TRBJ2-3|TRBV11-2
CDSSPTTGRVTDTQYF
TGTGACAGCAGCCCGACCACGGGGAGGGTGACAGATACGCAGTATTTT
>16|TRBD1|-|TRBJ1-1|TRBV4-2
CASSQATTGVRREAFF
TGTGCCAGCAGCCAAGCAACGACAGGGGTGCGGAGGGAAGCTTTCTTT
>18|-|-|TRBJ2-1|TRBV11-2
CVSSFQTGGTGFENEQFF
TGTGTCAGCAGCTTTCAAACGGGGGGCACAGGATTCGAAAATGAGCAGTTCTTC
>14|-|-|TRBJ2-3|TRBV25-1
CASKGGRPTDTQYF
TGTGCCAGCAAGGGCGGCAGGCCCACAGATACGCAGTATTTT
>14|-|-|TRBJ1-1|TRBV6-1
CASSNSGSYTEVFF
TGTGCCAGCAGTAACTCGGGTTCCTACACTGAAGTTTTCTTT
>13|-|-|TRBJ2-1|TRBV12-3/TRBV12-4
CTSSGVSYNEQFF
TGTACCAGCAGTGGGGTCTCTTACAATGAGCAGTTCTTC
>15|-|-|TRBJ2-7|TRBV6-5
CASSRGMGWCNEQYF
TGTGCCAGCAGTCGAGGTATGGGCTGGTGCAACGAGCAGTACTTC
>17|TRBD2|-|TRBJ2-3|TRBV11-2
CISSSRGSGRGTDTQYF
TGTATCAGCAGCTCCCGGGGTAGCGGGAGGGGGACAGATACTCAGTATTTT
>13|-|few|TRBJ1-5|TRBV18
CASSAAGNQPQHF
TGTGCCAGCTCCGCAGCGGGTAATCAGCCCCAGCATTTT
>14|-|many|TRBJ2-1|TRBV20-1
CSARQGGSYNEQFF
TGCAGTGCTCGACAGGGCGGGAGCTACAATGAGCAGTTCTTC
>14|-|-|TRBJ1-1|TRBV19
CASSGQVHVTEAFF
TGTGCCAGTAGTGGGCAGGTACATGTTACTGAAGCTTTCTTT
>20|TRBD2|-|TRBJ2-1|TRBV4-2
CASSQDPGTNGRAVHNEQSF
TGTGCCAGCAGCCAAGACCCCGGGACTAACGGGAGGGCCGTCCACAATGAGCAGTCCTTC
>14|-|-|TRBJ2-1|TRBV20-1
CSASRHVAANEQFF
TGCAGTGCTAGTCGCCACGTAGCCGCCAATGAGCAGTTCTTC
>19|-|-|TRBJ2-1|TRBV12-3/TRBV12-4
CASSLAPSSRRGSYNEQFF
TGTGCCAGCAGTTTAGCACCGAGTAGCAGGAGAGGGTCCTACAATGAGCAGTTCTTC
>15|TRBD1|-|TRBJ2-1|TRBV6-1
CASSRFRDRGNEQFF
TGTGCCAGCAGTCGGTTCCGGGACAGGGGGAATGAGCAGTTCTTC
>13|TRBD1|-|TRBJ1-1|TRBV29-1
CSALTGKNTEAFF
TGCAGCGCATTGACAGGGAAGAACACTGAAGCTTTCTTT
>15|-|-|TRBJ1-2|TRBV6-1
CTSSAAANFGYGYTF
TGTACCAGCAGTGCGGCCGCGAACTTTGGCTATGGCTACACCTTC
>18|-|-|TRBJ1-1|TRBV11-2
CASSLYPGVDPANTEAFF
TGTGCCAGTAGCTTATATCCAGGGGTGGACCCAGCGAACACTGAAGCTTTCTTT
>13|-|-|TRBJ2-1|TRBV29-1
CIVAADTFNEQFF
TGCATCGTTGCGGCTGATACATTCAATGAGCAGTTCTTC
>13|TRBD1|-|TRBJ1-1|TRBV12-3/TRBV12-4
CTILRTGGGEAFF
TGTACCATTCTGAGGACAGGGGGTGGTGAAGCTTTCTTT
>15|-|-|TRBJ2-6|TRBV4-1
CSSSQEVSGANVLTF
TGCTCCAGCAGCCAAGAGGTCTCTGGGGCCAACGTCCTGACTTTC
>13|-|-|TRBJ1-1|TRBV5-5
CASNLVGTTEAFF
TGTGCCAGCAACTTGGTGGGGACCACTGAAGCTTTCTTT